These T cell receptor beta chains were read from a single sample in a study of blood T cells in healthy people across ages. TCRdb used MiXCR to reprocess the 5' RACE reads, holding one entry per CDR3 protein. The table shows hundreds of thousands of distinct CDR3 sequences, with 45% to 65% occurring only once. The sequenced sample was blood. The source of these receptors is a man between 60 and 75 years old in good health. Each CDR3 is given without its conserved first and last residue. Fields, in order: CDR3 length, V gene, J gene, CDR3 protein.

16	TRBV5-1	TRBJ2-5	ASSLLPSVAGPQETQY
14	TRBV3-1	TRBJ2-3	ASSRRTSGSTDTQY
12	TRBV20-1	TRBJ2-1	SATPIGRYNEQF
11	TRBV5-6	TRBJ2-5	ASSRLMSATQY
16	TRBV12-3/TRBV12-4	TRBJ2-3	TSSLPLAGGQRTDTQY
12	TRBV2	TRBJ2-7	ASSESGSHYEQY
10	TRBV12-3/TRBV12-4	TRBJ2-3	ASSKWGDTQY
13	TRBV6-1	TRBJ2-7	ASSVSGVSSYEQY
14	TRBV9	TRBJ2-5	ASSETGRGSYSEQY
14	TRBV5-1	TRBJ1-1	ASSLMGSTMNTEAF
12	TRBV10-3	NA	AISVGRGGYEQY
10	TRBV29-1	TRBJ2-3	SVDLGGDTQY
9	TRBV6-6	TRBJ1-4	ASTDLEKLF
11	TRBV5-1	TRBJ1-4	ASSWVPNEKLF
14	TRBV6-5	TRBJ2-3	ASSTGLAISTDTQY
13	TRBV12-3/TRBV12-4	TRBJ2-3	ASDSGQGVPDTQY
12	TRBV27	TRBJ2-3	ASSLRLAGGTQY
11	TRBV12-3/TRBV12-4	TRBJ1-2	ASSFLGDRGYT
14	TRBV12-3/TRBV12-4	TRBJ2-5	ASSLLLAGGQETQY
14	TRBV20-1	TRBJ2-6	SAGPYFSSGANVLT
11	TRBV7-2	TRBJ2-3	ASSLASVDTQY
12	TRBV6-1	NA	ASSEIGSSYEQY